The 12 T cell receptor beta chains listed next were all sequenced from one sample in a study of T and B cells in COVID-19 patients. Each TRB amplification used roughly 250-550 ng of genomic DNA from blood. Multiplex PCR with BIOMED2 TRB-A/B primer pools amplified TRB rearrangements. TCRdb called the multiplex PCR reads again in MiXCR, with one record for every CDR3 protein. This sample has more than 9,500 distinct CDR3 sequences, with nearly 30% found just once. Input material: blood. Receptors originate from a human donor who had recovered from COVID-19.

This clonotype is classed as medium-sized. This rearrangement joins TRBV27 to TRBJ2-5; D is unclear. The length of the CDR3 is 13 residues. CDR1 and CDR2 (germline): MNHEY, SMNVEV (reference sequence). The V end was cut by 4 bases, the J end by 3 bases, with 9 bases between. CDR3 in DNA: TGTGCCAGCAGTTCCGGCCGGGAAGAGACCCAGTACTTC. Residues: CASSSGREETQYF.

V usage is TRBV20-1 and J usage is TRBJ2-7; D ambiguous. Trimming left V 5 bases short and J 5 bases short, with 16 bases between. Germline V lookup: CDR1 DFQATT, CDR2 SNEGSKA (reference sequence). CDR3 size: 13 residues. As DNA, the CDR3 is TGCAGTGCTTCGAAAGCATACATTAACGAGCAGTACTTC. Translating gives CSASKAYINEQYF.

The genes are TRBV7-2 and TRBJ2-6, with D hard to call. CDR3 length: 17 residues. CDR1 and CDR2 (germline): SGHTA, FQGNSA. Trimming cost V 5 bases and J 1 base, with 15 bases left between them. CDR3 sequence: CASSRAASGSGANVLTF. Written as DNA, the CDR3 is TGTGCCAGCAGCAGAGCAGCTAGTGGATCTGGGGCCAACGTCCTGACTTTC.

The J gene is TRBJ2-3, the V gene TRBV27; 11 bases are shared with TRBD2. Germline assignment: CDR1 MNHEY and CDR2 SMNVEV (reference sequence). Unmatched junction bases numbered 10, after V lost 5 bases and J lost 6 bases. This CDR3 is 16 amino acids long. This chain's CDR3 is CASSPLWASGRDTQYF. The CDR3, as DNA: TGTGCCAGCAGTCCCCTTTGGGCTAGCGGGAGGGATACGCAGTATTTT.

DNA of the CDR3: TGTGCCACCCATCGGGGCACTCATAGCAATCAGCCCCAGCATTTT. Translated: CATHRGTHSNQPQHF. The gene calls are TRBV19 and TRBJ1-5, with D maybe TRBD1 (5 bases). V dropped 10 bases and J dropped 0 bases, with 16 bases sitting between them. This CDR3 region has 15 residues. Germline lookup yields CDR1 LNHDA and CDR2 SQIVND (reference sequence).

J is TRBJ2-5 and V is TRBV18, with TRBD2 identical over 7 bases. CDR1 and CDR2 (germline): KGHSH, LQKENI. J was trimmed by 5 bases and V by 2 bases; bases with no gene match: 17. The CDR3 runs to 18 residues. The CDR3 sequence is CASSPRGGGRAFGETQYF. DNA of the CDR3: TGTGCCAGCTCACCAAGAGGTGGCGGGAGAGCGTTTGGGGAGACCCAGTACTTC.

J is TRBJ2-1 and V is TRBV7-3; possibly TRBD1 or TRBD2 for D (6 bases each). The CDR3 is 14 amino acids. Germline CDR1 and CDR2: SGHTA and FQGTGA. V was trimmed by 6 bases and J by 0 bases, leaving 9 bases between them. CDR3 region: CASREGGSYNEQFF. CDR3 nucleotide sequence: TGTGCCAGCAGGGAGGGGGGCTCCTACAATGAGCAGTTCTTC.

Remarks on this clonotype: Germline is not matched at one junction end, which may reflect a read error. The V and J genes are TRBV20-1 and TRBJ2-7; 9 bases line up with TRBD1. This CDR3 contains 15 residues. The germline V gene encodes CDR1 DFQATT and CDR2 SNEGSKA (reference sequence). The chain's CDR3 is CSARDRGTTTYEQYF. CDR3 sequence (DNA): TGCAGTGCTCGAGACAGGGGGACTACAACCTACGAGCAGTACTTC.

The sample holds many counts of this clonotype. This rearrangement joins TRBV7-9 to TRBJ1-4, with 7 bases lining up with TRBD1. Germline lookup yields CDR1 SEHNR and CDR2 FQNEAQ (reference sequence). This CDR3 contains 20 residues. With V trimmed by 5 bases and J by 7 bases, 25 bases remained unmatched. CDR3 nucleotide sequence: TGTGCCAGCAGCAGACGGAACACGGGACAGAAAGGTTCCCCTTCTGAAAAACTGTTTTTT. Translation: CASSRRNTGQKGSPSEKLFF.

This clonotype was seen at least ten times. CDR3 loop: CASSYEGGQNYNEQFF. The CDR3 DNA sequence: TGTGCCAGCAGTTACGAGGGCGGGCAGAACTACAATGAGCAGTTCTTC. This chain uses TRBV6-5 with TRBJ2-1; perhaps TRBD2 as D (5 bases). The length of the CDR3 is 16 residues. Trimming took off 2 bases at V and 3 bases at J, with 14 bases between the two ends. Per the germline V gene, CDR1 is MNHEY and CDR2 is SVGAGI.

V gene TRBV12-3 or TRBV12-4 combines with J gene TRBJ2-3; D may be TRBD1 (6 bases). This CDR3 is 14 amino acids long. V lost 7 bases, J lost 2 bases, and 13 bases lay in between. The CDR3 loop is CASTSGVLTDTQYF. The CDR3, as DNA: TGTGCCAGCACATCAGGGGTCCTCACAGATACGCAGTATTTT.

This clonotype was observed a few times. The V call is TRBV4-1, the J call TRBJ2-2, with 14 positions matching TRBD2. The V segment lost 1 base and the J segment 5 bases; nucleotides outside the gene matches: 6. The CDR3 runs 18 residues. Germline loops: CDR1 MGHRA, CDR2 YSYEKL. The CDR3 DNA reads TGCGCCAGCAGCCAAGGGGGACTAGCGGGAGTAGGGACCGGGGAGCTGTTTTTT. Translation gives CASSQGGLAGVGTGELFF.